This T cell receptor (beta chain) was documented in a study of T cells in Graves' hyperthyroidism and ophthalmopathy. Amplification of TCR beta CDR3 regions used RNA as the template. With the HTBI primer set, the TCR CDR3 went through a first round of RT-PCR. TCRdb reanalysed the multiplex PCR reads using MiXCR and keeps one entry per CDR3 protein. The data contain some 500,000 distinct CDR3 sequences, 13% to 15% of them singletons. The CDR3 totals 16 residues. The V gene end was trimmed by 0 bases and the J gene end by 4 bases; junction bases not matched to a gene: 9. Germline CDR1 reads DFQATT; CDR2 reads SNEGSKA (reference sequence).

The specimen sequenced was blood. V is TRBV20-1 and J is TRBJ1-1, with TRBD1 identical over 9 bases. The clonotype comes from a woman between 18 and 30 years old with Graves' hyperthyroidism. CDR3 DNA: TGCAGTGCTAGAGATTCGGGCCGGGACAGGGTCACTGAAGCTTTCTTT. Amino acids: CSARDSGRDRVTEAFF.